This entry lists 14 T cell receptor beta chains sequenced from one sample in a study of blood T cell repertoires in COVID-19. Sequenced by immunoSEQ multiplex PCR; TCRdb stores in-frame clones only, minus some. The sample shows about 46,000 clones, around 85% of them seen only once. Sequencing used peripheral blood. The receptors originated from a man in his sixties with acute or convalescent COVID-19.

The chain uses TRBV19 and TRBJ1-5; 10 nucleotides match TRBD1. The CDR3 is made up of 14 amino acids. V dropped 5 bases and J dropped 6; count of bases not matched to a gene: 4. CDR1 and CDR2 from the germline V gene are LNHDA and SQIVND (reference sequence). The CDR3 loop reads CASSDRGRVQPQHF. The CDR3 DNA sequence: TGTGCCAGTAGTGACAGGGGGCGTGTTCAGCCCCAGCATTTT.

The chain has TRBV18 and TRBJ2-1; D is possibly TRBD2 (6 bases). With 4 bases removed from V and 3 bases from J, the gap between germline ends came to 16 bases. The V gene's germline CDR1 is KGHSH and CDR2 LQKENI. CDR3 length: 16 amino acids. The CDR3 DNA reads TGTGCCAGCTCACTCTGGTCGGGGGTTTTCTACAATGAGCAGTTCTTC. As protein: CASSLWSGVFYNEQFF.

The CDR3 bases are TGTGCCAGCAGACCGACAGGGAAAAATGAAAAACTGTTTTTT. Translating it yields CASRPTGKNEKLFF. J is TRBJ1-4 and V is TRBV27; 7 bases align to TRBD1. CDR1 and CDR2 from the germline V gene are MNHEY and SMNVEV (reference sequence). V lost 6 bases and J lost 5; bases outside the gene matches: 6. The CDR3 is 14 residues long.

This clone showed up just a few times. V gene TRBV5-6 combines with J gene TRBJ1-6, with TRBD1 matching over 9 bases. Trimming at V came to 3 bases and at J to 8 bases, leaving 3 bases not matched to a gene. This CDR3 contains 14 residues. Germline-derived CDR1 and CDR2 are SGHDT and YYEEEE. The CDR3 reads CASSWGQGDSPLHF. Here the CDR3 DNA reads TGTGCCAGCAGCTGGGGACAGGGTGATTCACCCCTCCACTTT.

The chain employs TRBV28 and TRBJ2-1, with D perhaps TRBD2 (5 bases). CDR3 length equals 14 residues. The V gene's germline CDR1 is MDHEN and CDR2 SYDVKM. V was shortened by 8 bases and J by 0 bases, with 11 bases between the two germline ends. The CDR3 reads CASLRGSSYNEQFF. The CDR3 region has the DNA TGTGCCAGCCTACGGGGAAGCTCCTACAATGAGCAGTTCTTC.

The chain employs TRBV19 and TRBJ1-1; 7 bases align to TRBD1. V lost 4 bases and J lost 6; bases outside the gene matches: 11. The CDR3 sequence is 15 residues long. CDR1 and CDR2 from the germline V gene are LNHDA and SQIVND (reference sequence). CDR3 in amino acids: CASSRGQARVAEAFF. In DNA, the CDR3 is TGTGCCAGTAGTAGAGGACAGGCGAGGGTGGCTGAAGCTTTCTTT.

This clone appeared a few times. V and J are TRBV27 and TRBJ2-4; 7 bases are a match to TRBD1. This CDR3 has 14 amino acids. Per germline, CDR1 MNHEY and CDR2 SMNVEV (reference sequence). V was pared by 2 bases and J by 8 bases, with 6 bases of the junction left unmatched. As DNA, the CDR3 is TGTGCCAGCAGTTTAAGGGGGCCGGCGGACATTCAGTACTTC. Translation gives CASSLRGPADIQYF.

The rearrangement links TRBV11-2 to TRBJ2-7, with a possible D match to TRBD1 (6 bases). This CDR3 is 14 amino acids long. The ends were cut back, 3 bases at V and 4 bases at J, with 13 bases in the middle. Germline loops: CDR1 SGHAT, CDR2 FQNNGV. For the CDR3, the DNA is TGTGCCAGCAGCTTCCCAGGGCAGGGGTACGAGCAGTACTTC. It specifies CASSFPGQGYEQYF. The whole variable domain, filled in from reference TRBV11-2 and TRBJ2-7, reads EAGVAQSPRYKIIEKRQSVAFWCNPISGHATLYWYQQILGQGPKLLIQFQNNGVVDDSQLPKDRFSAERLKGVDSTLKIQPAKLEDSAVYLCASSFPGQGYEQYFGPGTRLTVT.

The chain employs TRBV2 and TRBJ2-3; TRBD1 agrees at 7 bases. The V gene's germline CDR1 is SNHLY and CDR2 FYNNEI. Trimming removed 6 bases from V and 1 base from J; junction bases left unmatched: 4. The CDR3 spans 14 residues. CDR3 nucleotide sequence: TGTGCCAGCAGAAAGGGGGCCGGCACAGATACGCAGTATTTT. It yields the protein CASRKGAGTDTQYF. The whole variable domain, filled in from reference TRBV2 and TRBJ2-3, reads EPEVTQTPSHQVTQMGQEVILRCVPISNHLYFYWYRQILGQKVEFLVSFYNNEISEKSEIFDDQFSVERPDGSNFTLKIRSTKLEDSAMYFCASRKGAGTDTQYFGPGTRLTVL.

The V gene is TRBV5-1, the J gene TRBJ2-1; TRBD2 matches at 10 bases. V dropped 4 bases and J dropped 9; count of bases not matched to a gene: 10. The CDR3 contains 15 residues. Germline values: CDR1 SGHRS, CDR2 YFSETQ. CDR3 in DNA: TGCGCCAGCAGCCCCCTAGCGGGAGCCCCAGGTGAGCAGTTCTTC. Translation: CASSPLAGAPGEQFF.

The genes are TRBV6-1 and TRBJ2-7; D might be TRBD1 (5 bases). The CDR3 is 16 amino acids. Trimming stripped 4 bases from V and 0 bases from J, with 16 bases between. CDR1 and CDR2 from the germline V gene are MNHNS and SASEGT. This chain's CDR3 is CASSAPIGQSSYEQYF. CDR3 nucleotide sequence: TGTGCCAGCAGTGCCCCGATAGGACAAAGCTCCTACGAGCAGTACTTC.

The chain employs TRBV28 and TRBJ1-5; no clear D gene. The CDR3 is 13 residues long. In germline, CDR1 is MDHEN, CDR2 SYDVKM. V shed 4 bases and J shed 7 bases, with 11 bases lying between them. CDR3 in DNA: TGTGCCAGCAGTTCCCCGTCCCGGCAGCCCCAGCATTTT. Protein sequence: CASSSPSRQPQHF.

The chain joins TRBV5-4 to TRBJ2-7; D gene unclear. The V and J ends lost 4 bases and 2 bases respectively, with 4 bases between them. This CDR3 is 11 amino acids long. Germline V gene data show CDR1 as SGHNT and CDR2 as YYREEE (reference sequence). The CDR3, as DNA: TGTGCCAGCAGCCCCGCCTACGAGCAGTACTTC. Protein sequence: CASSPAYEQYF.

This clone occurred a few times. This chain connects TRBV7-8 to TRBJ2-1, with 9 bases matching TRBD2. Germline CDR1 SGHVS, CDR2 FQNEAQ. This CDR3 contains 14 residues. V gave up 5 bases and J gave up 7 bases; unmatched junction bases: 6. For the CDR3, the DNA is TGTGCCAGCAGCCATAGCGGGAGTATGAATGAGCAGTTCTTC. Its protein product is CASSHSGSMNEQFF.